This entry features one T cell receptor (beta chain) sequence. Its binding antigen is unknown. Per-base quality was not reported, and no clone a single base away is much larger than it. RNA was extracted with the RNeasy kit and roughly 0.45 to 1 ug was reverse transcribed using random hexamers. TCR beta CDR3 regions were amplified with the immunoSEQ multiplex PCR assay covering 54 Vbeta and 13 Jbeta segments. PCR amplification bias was corrected using a synthetic template baseline for primer optimization and computational correction. The paper's processing steps were these. Reads were annotated to V, D and J genes per IMGT and analyzed with immunoSEQ Analyzer, keeping only productive sequences. Clonality was calculated as one minus the Shannon entropy normalized by log2 of the number of productive unique sequences. For each patient and control, public and private clones were evaluated among the 100 most prevalent clones. Clones were defined as Susac-specific if absent from the healthy and MS cohorts, from roughly 1,100 published viral clones and from other ImmuneACCESS disease sequences. TCRdb trimmed the raw reads at Q25, called clones with MiXCR and kept productive beta chains. Rows are unified per CDR3 protein, each entry keeping the most common DNA and genes. For this entry, the V and J calls and clone size follow TCRdb and not the study's own pipeline. For this sample the table gives about 250,000 distinct CDR3 sequences, of which 93% were detected only once. The top ten clonotypes cover 0.055% to 0.075% of the sample.

High-throughput TCR beta sequencing profiled peripheral blood CD8+ and CD4+ T cells from healthy donors, Susac syndrome patients and multiple sclerosis patients. Treatment-naive patients with stable or active relapsing-remitting disease fulfilling revised McDonald criteria were used as multiple sclerosis controls. CD8+ TEMRA cells were enriched by FACS, while bulk CD8+ and CD4+ T cells were purified by magnetic negative isolation. Blood was collected in EDTA tubes and processed within 24 hours, with PBMCs isolated through density gradient centrifugation. PBMCs destined for TCR sequencing were cryopreserved in liquid nitrogen and later thawed in a 37 °C water bath. A purity of at least 90% was achieved for sorted or isolated CD4+, CD8+ and CD8+ TEMRA cells. This entry is derived from a study of CD8 T cells in Susac syndrome (dated by TCRdb to about 2019). In the study overall: Repertoire sequencing was used to test whether CD8+ T cell activation and differentiation in Susac syndrome was antigen driven. General findings and caveats noted by the study authors: The TCR sequencing and HLA analysis was acknowledged to have included a relatively small number of individuals.

From cysteine to phenylalanine, the CDR3 is 14 amino acids long. CDR3 DNA is the only sequence kept; it has 42 bases, read in frame from the first base. V was cut back by 1 base and J by 4 bases, leaving a gap of 7 bases between them. The germline V gene encodes CDR1 SGHVS and CDR2 FNYEAQ. The rearrangement joined TRBV7-6 to TRBJ2-2; the D gene remains uncertain. The source is a human donor with multiple sclerosis. The sequencing sample was made of CD4+ T cells from PBMCs. Here is the DNA: TGTGCCAGCAGCTTAGTTTCATCCACCGGGGAGCTGTTTTTT. Its protein reads: CASSLVSSTGELFF.